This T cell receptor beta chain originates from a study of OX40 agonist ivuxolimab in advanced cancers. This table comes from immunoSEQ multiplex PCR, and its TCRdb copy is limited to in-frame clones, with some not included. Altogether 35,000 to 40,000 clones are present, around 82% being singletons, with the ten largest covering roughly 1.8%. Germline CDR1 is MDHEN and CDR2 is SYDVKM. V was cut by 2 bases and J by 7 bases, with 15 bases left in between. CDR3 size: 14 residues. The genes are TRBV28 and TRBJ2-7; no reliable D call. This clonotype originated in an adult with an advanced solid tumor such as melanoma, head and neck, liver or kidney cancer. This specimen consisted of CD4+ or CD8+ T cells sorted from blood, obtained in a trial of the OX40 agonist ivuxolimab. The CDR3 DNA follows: TGTGCCAGCAGTTTAGCAACGGCCTCTCGGGAGCAGTACTTC. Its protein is CASSLATASREQYF.